This T cell receptor (beta chain) is drawn from a study of cytomegalovirus exposure and HLA in healthy donors. This PCR relied on a set of 60 Vbeta primers and 13 Jbeta primers. The protocol was immunoSEQ multiplex PCR, while the TCRdb copy is restricted to in-frame clones and leaves out a portion. The sample lists fewer than 150,000 clones, 15% occurring once. This clone was seen more than once but under ten times. Its cognate antigen is unknown. Overall study findings and caveats: An ancestry cluster, one associated with Asian ancestry, reportedly showed fewer N-insertions than the approximately 670-donor mean in a later analysis. Among TCR beta chains of equal frequency, HLA-associated ones were more clonally expanded in a later analysis. Available immune exposure information covered CMV serostatus only.

The germline CDR1 and CDR2 sequences are MDHEN and SYDVKM. The CDR3 contains 15 residues. The V gene end was trimmed by 3 bases and the J gene end by 4 bases; junction bases not matched to a gene: 3. The clonotype comes from a woman under 30 in good health and CMV-seronegative. The chain is built from TRBV28 and TRBJ1-5; 10 bases line up with TRBD1. Sequenced material: PBMCs. CDR3 residues: CASSFRTGGNQPQHF. CDR3 coding DNA: TGTGCCAGCAGTTTCCGGACAGGGGGGAATCAGCCCCAGCATTTT. Looking up the rest from reference TRBV28 and TRBJ1-5 gives the full variable domain: DVKVTQSSRYLVKRTGEKVFLECVQDMDHENMFWYRQDPGLGLRLIYFSYDVKMKEKGDIPEGYSVSREKKERFSLILESASTNQTSMYLCASSFRTGGNQPQHFGDGTRLSIL.